These 29 T cell receptor beta chains were sequenced from one sample in a study of early T cells in non-severe SARS-CoV-2 infection. TCRdb re-called the 5' RACE reads through MiXCR, storing one row per CDR3 protein. The table lists some 64,000 distinct CDR3 sequences, roughly a tenth of them singletons, with about 1.5% in the top ten. Sequencing was done on a sample of whole blood. The source is an adult who was a healthcare worker with PCR-confirmed SARS-CoV-2 infection or an uninfected control (not recorded which).

This clonotype was detected ten times or more. The genes are TRBV3-1 and TRBJ2-7, with D possibly matching TRBD2 (6 bases). The ends were cut back, 4 bases at V and 6 bases at J, with 7 bases in the middle. The CDR3 extends over 11 amino acids. Germline CDR1 is LGHDT and CDR2 is YNNKEL (reference sequence). Written as DNA, the CDR3 is TGTGCCAGCAGCCGGAGGGCCGAGCAGTACTTC. Amino acids: CASSRRAEQYF.

Ten or more counts support this clonotype. This sequence joins TRBV3-2 and TRBJ1-1; TRBD1 was called by the table and not checked on the DNA. TRBV3-2 has pseudogene status. CDR3 length: 19 amino acids. As DNA, the CDR3 is TGTGCCAGCAGCCAAGACTCCCCCCGGACAGGTGGCGAGAACACTGAAGCTTTCTTT. Amino acid sequence: CASSQDSPRTGGENTEAFF.

This clonotype has a handful of counts. The rearrangement joins TRBV29-1 to TRBJ1-2; 10 nucleotides match TRBD1. The germline CDR1 and CDR2 sequences are SQVTM and ANQGSEA. With 4 bases clipped from V and 9 bases from J, the junction kept 11 bases outside the gene matches. The CDR3 is made up of 14 amino acids. The CDR3 loop reads CSVGLGQGTISYTF. CDR3 sequence (DNA): TGCAGCGTTGGCCTGGGACAGGGGACTATAAGCTACACCTTC.

This clonotype was observed many times. This chain uses TRBV7-2 with TRBJ2-5; 7 bases line up with TRBD2. Germline V gene data show CDR1 as SGHTA and CDR2 as FQGNSA. The trim removed 6 bases at V and 3 bases at J, leaving 4 bases unmatched. The CDR3 totals 13 residues. The CDR3 DNA reads as TGTGCCAGCAGTAGCGGGCCAAAAGAGACCCAGTACTTC. This sequence encodes CASSSGPKETQYF.

This clonotype was observed a handful of times. The rearrangement joins TRBV20-1 to TRBJ1-1; maybe TRBD1 (5 bases). Per the germline V gene, CDR1 is DFQATT and CDR2 is SNEGSKA (reference sequence). The CDR3 covers 13 residues. V was clipped by 6 bases and J by 7 bases, with 18 bases between them. DNA of the CDR3: TGCAGTGCCAACACCGGGGCAGGGCTTGAAGCTTTCTTT. Protein product: CSANTGAGLEAFF.

The genes are TRBV5-1 and TRBJ2-5; possible D gene TRBD1, 6 bases. This CDR3 is 14 amino acids long. The germline V and J ends were trimmed by 4 bases and 5 bases, with 15 bases remaining between them. The germline gives CDR1 SGHRS, CDR2 YFSETQ. The CDR3 loop reads CASSDSQGTETQYF. CDR3 sequence (DNA): TGCGCCAGCAGCGATTCACAGGGAACGGAGACCCAGTACTTC.

The CDR3 sequence is CSAVTGTYGYTF. The CDR3 coding sequence is TGCAGCGCTGTGACAGGGACCTATGGCTACACCTTC. The J gene is TRBJ1-2, the V gene TRBV29-1; 7 bases are shared with TRBD1. Germline assignment: CDR1 SQVTM and CDR2 ANQGSEA. With 7 bases clipped from V and 4 bases from J, the junction kept 6 bases outside the gene matches. The CDR3 extends over 12 amino acids. Complete variable domain (other parts from reference TRBV29-1 and TRBJ1-2): SAVISQKPSRDICQRGTSLTIQCQVDSQVTMMFWYRQQPGQSLTLIATANQGSEATYESGFVIDKFPISRPNLTFSTLTVSNMSPEDSSIYLCSAVTGTYGYTFGSGTRLTVV.

The CDR3, as DNA: TGTGCCAGCAGTTCATCCGGGACAATAGATTCACCCCTCCACTTT. Protein: CASSSSGTIDSPLHF. The chain carries TRBV2 and TRBJ1-6, with D possibly being TRBD1 (6 bases). The CDR3 consists of 15 residues. Trimming pared 5 bases from V and 8 bases from J, leaving 16 bases between. Germline loops: CDR1 SNHLY, CDR2 FYNNEI.

V gene TRBV14 combines with J gene TRBJ2-7; a weak D match, TRBD2 (5 bases). Germline lookup yields CDR1 SGHDN and CDR2 FVKESK. The CDR3 contains 13 residues. The V end lost 2 bases, the J end lost 7 bases, and 12 bases lay between the germline ends. Here the CDR3 DNA reads TGTGCCAGCAGCCAATTCGGGGTGGGAGAGCAGTACTTC. Its protein is CASSQFGVGEQYF.

The chain recombines TRBV10-3 with TRBJ2-5, with D maybe TRBD2 (5 bases). The CDR3 has 14 residues. Looked up from germline, CDR1 is ENHRY and CDR2 is SYGVKD. Trimming took 0 bases from V and 2 from J, leaving 7 bases between them. CDR3 in amino acids: CAISESTGQETQYF. In DNA, the CDR3 is TGTGCCATCAGTGAGTCGACGGGGCAAGAGACCCAGTACTTC.

This clonotype showed up many times. As DNA, the CDR3 is TGTGCCAGCAGATGGGGCGGTCTCAGAGGGCAAGAGACCCAGTACTTC. As protein: CASRWGGLRGQETQYF. The chain combines TRBV5-4 with TRBJ2-5; D tentatively reads TRBD1 or TRBD2 (5 bases each). This CDR3 is built from 16 residues. With 5 bases removed from V and 2 bases from J, the gap between germline ends came to 19 bases. Germline lookup yields CDR1 SGHNT and CDR2 YYREEE (reference sequence).

This clonotype occurred a few times. This rearrangement joins TRBV11-3 to TRBJ1-6; 8 positions match TRBD1. CDR1 and CDR2 (germline): SGHNT, YENEEA. Trimming took 6 bases from V and 9 from J; bases not matched to a gene: 13. The CDR3 loop spans 16 amino acids. The CDR3 DNA is TGTGCCAGCAGGGCCGGATATCAGGGGGCGCGTTCACCCCTCCACTTT. This codes for CASRAGYQGARSPLHF.

A few counts support this clonotype. This chain links TRBV6-1 with TRBJ2-5; possibly TRBD1 or TRBD2 for D (6 bases each). The CDR3 is 12 residues long. Germline CDR1 and CDR2: MNHNS and SASEGT. Trimming left V 4 bases short and J 7 bases short, with 10 bases between. The CDR3 DNA follows: TGTGCCAGCAGTGGGGGGGCGGGGACCCAGTACTTC. Translation gives CASSGGAGTQYF.

This clonotype was seen a handful of times. This chain joins TRBV7-2 and TRBJ2-2; D is uncertain. Deletions cut 7 bases from V and 8 bases from J, with 14 bases between. The V gene's germline CDR1 is SGHTA and CDR2 FQGNSA. CDR3 length equals 13 residues. The CDR3 protein is CASTSPGPGELFF. The CDR3 DNA follows: TGTGCCAGCACCTCCCCTGGTCCTGGGGAGCTGTTTTTT.

The table lists this clonotype with a few counts. The V call is TRBV12-3 or TRBV12-4, the J call TRBJ2-2, with D possibly TRBD2 on 5 matching bases. The germline V and J ends were trimmed by 6 bases and 1 base, with 9 bases remaining between them. This CDR3 has 14 residues. CDR3 amino acids: CASSRGGNTGELFF. CDR3 bases: TGTGCCAGCAGCCGAGGAGGGAACACCGGGGAGCTGTTTTTT.

The V call is TRBV12-3 or TRBV12-4, the J call TRBJ2-2; D perhaps matches TRBD2 (5 bases). This CDR3 is built from 12 residues. Trimming removed 11 bases at V and 4 bases at J, with 11 bases between. CDR3 residues: CAHGKPTGELFF. CDR3 nucleotides: TGTGCCCACGGGAAACCCACCGGGGAGCTGTTTTTT.

This clonotype was observed at least ten times. The chain uses TRBV29-1 and TRBJ1-1; tentatively, D is TRBD1 (6 bases). The CDR3 spans 13 residues. CDR1 is SQVTM, CDR2 ANQGSEA, per germline. V dropped 4 bases and J dropped 7 bases, with 16 bases sitting between them. The CDR3 sequence is CSVAATGTGEAFF. Here the CDR3 DNA reads TGCAGCGTTGCCGCAACAGGGACCGGTGAAGCTTTCTTT.

The table lists this clonotype with many counts. The chain recombines TRBV20-1 with TRBJ2-3; D may be TRBD1 (5 bases). V lost 4 bases to trimming and J lost 2 bases, with 10 bases between them. Germline V lookup: CDR1 DFQATT, CDR2 SNEGSKA (reference sequence). The CDR3 has 13 residues. CDR3 in DNA: TGCAGTGCTACCGACAGCTACACAGATACGCAGTATTTT. This encodes CSATDSYTDTQYF.

At least ten counts were recorded for this clonotype. The chain uses TRBV6-2 or TRBV6-3 and TRBJ2-1; tentatively, D is TRBD1 (6 bases). The CDR3 loop spans 12 amino acids. CDR1 is MNHEY, CDR2 SVGEGT, per germline. V lost 5 bases and J lost 8, with 10 bases in between. The DNA for the CDR3 is TGTGCCAGCAGTCCGCAGGGGTATGAGCAGTTCTTC. It translates to CASSPQGYEQFF.

As regards this clonotype: An end of the junction differs from the germline gene, which may be a read error. The chain couples TRBV3-1 to TRBJ2-2; maybe TRBD1 (6 bases). The CDR3 runs to 15 residues. CDR1 LGHDT and CDR2 YNNKEL come from the germline V gene (reference sequence). The CDR3, as DNA: TGTGCCAGCAGCCAAGCAGGGGTTAAGTCCGGGGAGCTGCTTTTT. Translating it yields CASSQAGVKSGELLF.

This clonotype has a count of ten or more. The V and J genes are TRBV20-1 and TRBJ2-3; weak D call: TRBD2 (6 bases). Trimming removed 2 bases at V and 4 bases at J, with 13 bases between. CDR1 and CDR2 (germline): DFQATT, SNEGSKA (reference sequence). The CDR3 is 14 amino acids. CDR3 residues: CSARTSLRADTQYF. As DNA, the CDR3 is TGCAGTGCTAGAACTAGCCTCCGGGCAGATACGCAGTATTTT.

In its sample, this clonotype was seen many times. The gene calls are TRBV7-2 and TRBJ2-2; tentative D call: TRBD1 (5 bases). CDR3 length equals 14 residues. In germline, CDR1 is SGHTA, CDR2 FQGNSA. Trimming took 5 bases from V and 5 from J, leaving 12 bases between them. CDR3 in DNA: TGTGCCAGCAGCAGGACAAGTCCTACCGGGGAGCTGTTTTTT. It codes for CASSRTSPTGELFF.

In its sample, this clonotype was seen many times. V is TRBV12-3 or TRBV12-4 and J is TRBJ2-2; 8 nucleotides match TRBD2. This CDR3 spans 16 amino acids. With 3 bases clipped from V and 5 bases from J, the junction kept 8 bases outside the gene matches. CDR3 sequence reads: CASSFQAGEETGELFF. Written as DNA, the CDR3 is TGTGCCAGCAGTTTCCAAGCGGGGGAGGAAACCGGGGAGCTGTTTTTT.

This clonotype appeared a few times. The chain links TRBV10-3 to TRBJ2-7, with 8 bases fitting TRBD1. Germline V gene lookup returns CDR1 ENHRY and CDR2 SYGVKD. The CDR3 covers 14 residues. V gave up 11 bases and J gave up 5 bases; unmatched junction bases: 14. For the CDR3, the DNA is TGTGCCGCGACTCCGGACAGGGAGTCCCACGAGCAGTACTTC. Translation: CAATPDRESHEQYF.

This clonotype was recorded many times. This sequence joins TRBV7-9 and TRBJ2-5; possibly TRBD2 for D (5 bases). V gave up 5 bases and J gave up 4 bases, with 17 bases separating them. Germline V gene sequence: CDR1 SEHNR, CDR2 FQNEAQ (reference sequence). CDR3 size: 15 residues. The CDR3 DNA is TGTGCCAGCAGCCCGGACTTAGCGAGTTTAGAGACCCAGTACTTC. Amino acids: CASSPDLASLETQYF.

The count of this clonotype is one. The rearrangement joins TRBV12-3 or TRBV12-4 to TRBJ2-5; TRBD2 is a possible D gene (6 bases). The CDR3 contains 17 residues. V was trimmed by 2 bases and J by 0 bases, leaving 16 bases between them. CDR3 nucleotide sequence: TGTGCCAGCAGTTTATCAGCTGTGGGAGGCTACCAAGAGACCCAGTACTTC. Protein product: CASSLSAVGGYQETQYF.

This clonotype was seen only a few times. CDR3: CASSEPTRGNQPQHF. For the CDR3, the DNA is TGTGCCAGCAGTGAACCCACCCGAGGCAATCAGCCCCAGCATTTT. J is TRBJ1-5 and V is TRBV2; D gene ambiguous. The CDR3 has 15 residues. Germline lookup yields CDR1 SNHLY and CDR2 FYNNEI. Trimming took 2 bases from V and 2 from J, leaving 10 bases between them.

Concerning this clonotype itself: A much larger clone is a single base away; this may be a read error. The chain recombines TRBV18 with TRBJ2-7; the D is unclear. Trimming took 2 bases from V and 6 from J, leaving 14 bases between them. The germline CDR1 and CDR2 sequences are KGHSH and LQKENI. CDR3 size: 14 residues. The CDR3 bases are TGTGCCAGCTCACCAGAAACACTCTGGGTCGAGCAGTACTTC. It codes for CASSPETLWVEQYF.

This clonotype was counted ten times or more. The chain has TRBV3-1 and TRBJ2-2; tentatively, D is TRBD2 (6 bases). This CDR3 is 14 amino acids long. CDR1 is LGHDT and CDR2 is YNNKEL in the germline V gene (reference sequence). V was pared by 1 base and J by 13 bases, with 16 bases between. CDR3 sequence: CASSQVPGEASLFF. CDR3 in DNA: TGTGCCAGCAGCCAAGTCCCGGGGGAAGCCTCGCTGTTTTTT.